This TCR beta chain was captured in a study of PD-L1 blockade in urothelial cancer. Clones were sequenced by immunoSEQ multiplex PCR, and TCRdb holds only the in-frame ones, with some missing. The sample yields nearly 45,000 clones, over 75% seen once. V was shortened by 2 bases and J by 1 base, with 12 bases between the two germline ends. Per the germline V gene, CDR1 is SGHVS and CDR2 is FQNEAQ. The CDR3 totals 16 residues. The time point was: pretreatment peripheral blood. The sequenced sample was PBMCs, obtained around atezolizumab (anti-PD-L1) treatment. The rearrangement joins TRBV7-8 to TRBJ2-1, with TRBD1 as a possible D gene (6 bases). This clonotype originated in a donor over 35 with urothelial cancer. The CDR3 spells CASSLRGQPSYNEQFF. The CDR3 DNA sequence: TGTGCCAGCAGCTTACGTGGACAGCCATCCTACAATGAGCAGTTCTTC.